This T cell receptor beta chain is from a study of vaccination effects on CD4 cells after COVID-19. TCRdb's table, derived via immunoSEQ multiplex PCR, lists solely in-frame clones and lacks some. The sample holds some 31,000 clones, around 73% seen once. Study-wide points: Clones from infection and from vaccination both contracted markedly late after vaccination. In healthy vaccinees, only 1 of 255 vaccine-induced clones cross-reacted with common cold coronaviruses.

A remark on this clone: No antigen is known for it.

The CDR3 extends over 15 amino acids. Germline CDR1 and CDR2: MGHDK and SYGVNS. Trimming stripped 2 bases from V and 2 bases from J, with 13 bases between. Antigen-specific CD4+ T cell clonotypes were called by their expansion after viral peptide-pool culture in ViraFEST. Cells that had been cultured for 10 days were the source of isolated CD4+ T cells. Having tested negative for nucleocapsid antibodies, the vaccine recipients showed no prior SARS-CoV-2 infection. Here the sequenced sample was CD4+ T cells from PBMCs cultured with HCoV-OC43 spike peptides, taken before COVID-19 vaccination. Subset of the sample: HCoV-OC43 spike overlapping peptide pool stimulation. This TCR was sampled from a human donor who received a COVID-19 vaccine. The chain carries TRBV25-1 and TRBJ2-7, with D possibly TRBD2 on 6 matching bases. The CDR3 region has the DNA TGTGCCAGCAGTGAAGTCACCCAGCGGGCCTACGAGCAGTACTTC. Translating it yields CASSEVTQRAYEQYF.